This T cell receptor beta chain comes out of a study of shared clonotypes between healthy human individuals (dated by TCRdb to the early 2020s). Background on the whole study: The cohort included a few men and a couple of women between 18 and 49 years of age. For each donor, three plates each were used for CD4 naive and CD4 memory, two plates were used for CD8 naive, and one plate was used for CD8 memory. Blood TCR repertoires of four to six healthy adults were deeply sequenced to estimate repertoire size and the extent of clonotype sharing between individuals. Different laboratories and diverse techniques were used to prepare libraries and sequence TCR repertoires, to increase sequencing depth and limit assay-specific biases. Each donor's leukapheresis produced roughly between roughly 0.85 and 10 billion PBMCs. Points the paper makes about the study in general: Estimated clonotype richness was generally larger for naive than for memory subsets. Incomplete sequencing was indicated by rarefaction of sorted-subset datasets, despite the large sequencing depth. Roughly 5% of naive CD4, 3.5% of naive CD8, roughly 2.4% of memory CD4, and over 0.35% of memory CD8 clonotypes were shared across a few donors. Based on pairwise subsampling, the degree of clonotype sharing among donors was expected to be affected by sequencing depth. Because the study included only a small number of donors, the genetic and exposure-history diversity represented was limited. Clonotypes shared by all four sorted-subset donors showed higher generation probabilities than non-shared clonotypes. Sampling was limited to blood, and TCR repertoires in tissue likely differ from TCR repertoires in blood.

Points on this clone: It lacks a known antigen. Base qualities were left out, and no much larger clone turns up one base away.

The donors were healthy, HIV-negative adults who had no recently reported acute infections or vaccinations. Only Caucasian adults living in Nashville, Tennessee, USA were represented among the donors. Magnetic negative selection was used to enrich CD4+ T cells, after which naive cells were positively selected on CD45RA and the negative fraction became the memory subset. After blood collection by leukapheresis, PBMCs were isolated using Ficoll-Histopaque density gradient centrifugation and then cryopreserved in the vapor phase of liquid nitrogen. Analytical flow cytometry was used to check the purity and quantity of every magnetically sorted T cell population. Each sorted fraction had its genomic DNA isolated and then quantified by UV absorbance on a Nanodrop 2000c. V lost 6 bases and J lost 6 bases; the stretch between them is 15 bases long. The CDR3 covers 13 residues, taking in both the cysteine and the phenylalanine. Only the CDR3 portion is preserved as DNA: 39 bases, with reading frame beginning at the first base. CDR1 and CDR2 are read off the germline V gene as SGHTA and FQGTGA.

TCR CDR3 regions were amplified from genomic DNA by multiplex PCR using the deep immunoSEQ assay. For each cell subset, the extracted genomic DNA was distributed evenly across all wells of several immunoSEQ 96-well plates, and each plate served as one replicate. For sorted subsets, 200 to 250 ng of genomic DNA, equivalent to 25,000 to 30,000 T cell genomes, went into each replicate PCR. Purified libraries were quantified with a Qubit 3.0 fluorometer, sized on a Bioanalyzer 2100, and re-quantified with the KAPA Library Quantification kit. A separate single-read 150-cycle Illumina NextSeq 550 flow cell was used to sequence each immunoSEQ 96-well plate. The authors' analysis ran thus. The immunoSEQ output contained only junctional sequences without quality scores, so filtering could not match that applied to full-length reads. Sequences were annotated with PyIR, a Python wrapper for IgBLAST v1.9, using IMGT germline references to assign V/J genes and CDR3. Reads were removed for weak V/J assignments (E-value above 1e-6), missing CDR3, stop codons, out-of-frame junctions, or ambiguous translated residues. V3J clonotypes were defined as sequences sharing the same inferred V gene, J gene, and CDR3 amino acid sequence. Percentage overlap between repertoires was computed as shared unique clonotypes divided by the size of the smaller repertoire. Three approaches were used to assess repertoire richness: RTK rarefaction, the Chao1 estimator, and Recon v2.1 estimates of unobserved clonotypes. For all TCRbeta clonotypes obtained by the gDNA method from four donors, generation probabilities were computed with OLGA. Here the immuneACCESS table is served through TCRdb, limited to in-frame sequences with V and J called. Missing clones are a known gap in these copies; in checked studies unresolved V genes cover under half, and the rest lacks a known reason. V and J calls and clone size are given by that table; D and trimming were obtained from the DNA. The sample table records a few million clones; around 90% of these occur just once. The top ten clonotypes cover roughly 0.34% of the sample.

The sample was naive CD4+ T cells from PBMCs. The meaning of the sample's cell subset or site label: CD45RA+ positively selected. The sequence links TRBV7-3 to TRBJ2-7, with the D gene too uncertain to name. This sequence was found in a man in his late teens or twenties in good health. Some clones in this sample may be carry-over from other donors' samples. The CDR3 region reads CASSRPGSGEQYF. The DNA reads TGTGCCAGCAGTCGCCCTGGATCCGGCGAGCAGTACTTC.